The clone carrying this TCR beta chain was seen only a few times. Its antigen remains unknown. The sample belongs to a study of human T cells and chemical hapten exposure. Across the whole study: Mainly, slight library volume differences in the pool made TCR yields vary. Study-level results: Once DPC sensitization occurred, TCRs above 1 in 1000 frequency showed no change.

Described time point: healthy volunteer bleed at 6 weeks. Whole blood, unfractionated, served as the material for total RNA extraction. The germline V gene encodes CDR1 SEHNR and CDR2 FQNEAQ (reference sequence). V was clipped by 2 bases and J by 8 bases, with 12 bases between them. The CDR3 spans 13 residues. For the library, individual cDNA molecules each received unique molecular identifiers. In the authors' workflow: With a range of about 20,000 to 750,000, the median per sample was around 97,000 TCRs. TCRdb analysed the RACE reads with MiXCR anew, one entry per CDR3 protein. None of the V and J calls come from the authors' own analysis; TCRdb made them. The sample yields about 77,000 distinct CDR3 sequences, 7% to 9.5% seen once.

Sequencing was carried out using whole blood. This TCR was recovered from a female donor in good health. Some clones in this sample may be carry-over from other donors' samples. This sequence joins TRBV7-9 and TRBJ1-2; possibly TRBD1 for D (5 bases). CDR3 bases: TGTGCCAGCAGCTTAAGGCAGGGACCGGGCTACACCTTC. Translation gives CASSLRQGPGYTF.